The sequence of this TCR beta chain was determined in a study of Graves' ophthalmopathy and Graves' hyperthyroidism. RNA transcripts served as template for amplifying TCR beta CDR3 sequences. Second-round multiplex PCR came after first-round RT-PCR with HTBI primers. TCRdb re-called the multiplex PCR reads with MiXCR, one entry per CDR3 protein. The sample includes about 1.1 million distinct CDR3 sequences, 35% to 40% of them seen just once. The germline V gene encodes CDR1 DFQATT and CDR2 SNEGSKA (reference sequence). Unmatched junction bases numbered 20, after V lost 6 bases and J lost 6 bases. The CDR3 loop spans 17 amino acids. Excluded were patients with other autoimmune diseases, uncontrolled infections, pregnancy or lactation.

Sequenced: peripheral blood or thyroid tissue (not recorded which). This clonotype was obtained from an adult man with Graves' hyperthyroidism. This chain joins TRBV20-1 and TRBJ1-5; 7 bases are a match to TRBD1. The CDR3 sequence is CSAPDRRNWPNSQPQHF. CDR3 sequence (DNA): TGCAGTGCCCCGGACAGGAGGAATTGGCCCAATAGTCAGCCCCAGCATTTT.